These 6 T cell receptor beta chains were sequenced from one sample in a study of tumor-infiltrating lymphocytes in oesophageal squamous cell carcinoma (TCRdb year 2016). Library method: PCR. Sequencing was carried out with an Illumina HiSeq 2000. The public reads were reanalyzed by TCRdb: fastp trimming at Q25, MiXCR alignment, in-frame beta chains only. For every CDR3 protein sequence, its rows merge into one entry that carries the most common genes and DNA. The sample has about 24,000 distinct CDR3 sequences on record, around 40% of them singletons. The top ten clonotypes cover under 30% of the sample. Sample: esophageal tumor tissue. The receptor set was obtained from a male donor with esophageal squamous cell carcinoma.

A few counts support this clonotype. The chain carries TRBV7-2 and TRBJ2-3, with TRBD2 as a possible D gene (6 bases). Deletions cut 1 base from V and 11 bases from J, with 16 bases between. Germline V CDR1 and CDR2: SGHTA, FQGNSA. The CDR3 extends over 14 amino acids. For the CDR3, the DNA is TGTGCCAGCAGCTTAGAACCAGGTGGGGAGGAGCAGTATTTT. It yields the protein CASSLEPGGEEQYF.

This clonotype was detected many times. The chain combines TRBV2 with TRBJ2-1; 7 bases fit TRBD2. The CDR3 sequence is 13 residues long. Trimming at V came to 7 bases and at J to 4 bases, leaving 4 bases not matched to a gene. Germline V lookup: CDR1 SNHLY, CDR2 FYNNEI. CDR3 amino acids: CASKAGLYNEQFF. The CDR3 nucleotides are TGTGCCAGCAAAGCGGGGTTATACAATGAGCAGTTCTTC.

This clonotype was observed at least ten times. The chain combines TRBV7-2 with TRBJ1-1, with TRBD1 as a possible D gene (6 bases). Per the germline V gene, CDR1 is SGHTA and CDR2 is FQGNSA. This CDR3 has 13 amino acids. Trimming left V 4 bases short and J 3 bases short, with 9 bases between. Here the CDR3 reads CASSWQGYTEAFF. In nucleotides, the CDR3 is TGTGCCAGCAGCTGGCAGGGGTACACTGAAGCTTTCTTT. The full variable domain, rest sourced from reference TRBV7-2 and TRBJ1-1, is GAGVSQSPSNKVTEKGKDVELRCDPISGHTALYWYRQSLGQGLEFLIYFQGNSAPDKSGLPSDRFSAERTGGSVSTLTIQRTQQEDSAVYLCASSWQGYTEAFFGQGTRLTVV.

The V call is TRBV2, the J call TRBJ2-1; the match to TRBD2 covers 7 bases. Looked up from germline, CDR1 is SNHLY and CDR2 is FYNNEI. The CDR3 has 16 amino acids. After removal of 0 bases from V and 7 bases from J, the junction contained 9 bases not matched to a gene. CDR3 sequence (DNA): TGTGCCAGCAGTGAAGCAAAGCTAGCGGACCTTAATGAGCAGTTCTTC. This encodes CASSEAKLADLNEQFF. Full variable domain (remainder filled in from reference TRBV2 and TRBJ2-1): EPEVTQTPSHQVTQMGQEVILRCVPISNHLYFYWYRQILGQKVEFLVSFYNNEISEKSEIFDDQFSVERPDGSNFTLKIRSTKLEDSAMYFCASSEAKLADLNEQFFGPGTRLTVL.

The table lists this clonotype with a few counts. This chain uses TRBV27 with TRBJ2-1; 9 bases fit TRBD2. Germline V gives CDR1 MNHEY, CDR2 SMNVEV (reference sequence). There are 19 residues in the CDR3. Unmatched junction bases numbered 24, after V lost 5 bases and J lost 10 bases. CDR3 in amino acids: CASSPRPFSGSFIPYEQFF. The CDR3 bases are TGTGCCAGCAGTCCCCGCCCCTTTAGCGGGAGCTTTATCCCCTACGAGCAGTTCTTC.

V gene TRBV6-1 combines with J gene TRBJ2-4, with 7 bases matching TRBD1. The DNA end is more similar to TRBJ2-6, so the J call may be wrong. Germline V gene lookup returns CDR1 MNHNS and CDR2 SASEGT. The CDR3 consists of 15 residues. The CDR3 reads CASSETGFTANVLTF. CDR3 DNA sequence: TGTGCCAGCAGTGAGACAGGGTTTACGGCCAACGTCCTGACTTTC.